The rows below give T cell receptor beta chains drawn from one sample of a study of CD8+ T cells in alopecia areata. TCRdb keeps only in-frame clones here, not all; method: immunoSEQ multiplex PCR. Of 150,000 to 200,000 clones detected, around three fifths appear once; the ten largest clones hold under 1.5%. Here the sequenced sample was CD4+ T cells sorted from blood, taken around week 50, from a patient treated with tofacitinib. The receptors come from a human donor with alopecia areata. CDR3s leave out the opening cysteine and the closing phenylalanine or tryptophan. Expanded clones are given a class, and other clones once, few, many or no size at all.

V gene,clone size,J gene,CDR3 protein
TRBV5-1,few,TRBJ2-1,ASSLVGLAYEQF
TRBV5-1,few,TRBJ2-1,ASSLDGQGNNEQF
TRBV6-5,NA,TRBJ1-2,ASRRGTGYGYT
TRBV19,NA,TRBJ1-5,ASTTGTGVNQPQH
TRBV5-1,NA,TRBJ2-2,ASSLAQVSTGELF
TRBV27,NA,TRBJ2-7,ASRGLGTGSPMYEQY
TRBV5-1,NA,TRBJ1-1,ASSLGPGTEAF
TRBV30,few,TRBJ1-5,AWSVRGNQPQH
TRBV11-2,NA,TRBJ2-5,ASSAFPHDERETQY
TRBV25-1,NA,TRBJ1-5,ASSEQAGQPQH
TRBV4-3,NA,TRBJ2-3,ASSVQGAGTDTQY
TRBV4-2,NA,TRBJ1-1,ASSQDANTEAF
TRBV7-3,NA,TRBJ2-3,ASSLKGSPGLVRADTQY
TRBV18,NA,TRBJ2-3,ASSPSEDTQY
TRBV27,NA,TRBJ2-3,ASSFATSTDTQY
TRBV7-3,NA,TRBJ2-3,ASSQIAGGPDTQY
TRBV10-3,NA,TRBJ2-4,AISVGGDKNIQY
TRBV5-6,NA,TRBJ2-3,ASSFGLAEDTQY
TRBV4-1,NA,TRBJ1-2,ASSQEVGLGAGYT
TRBV5-6,few,TRBJ2-1,ASLEGTLFHEQF
TRBV11-2,NA,TRBJ1-1,ASSLESGSGTEAF
TRBV2,few,TRBJ2-7,ASKGVAAYEQY
TRBV9,few,TRBJ1-4,ASSVAVGQNEKLF
TRBV13,NA,TRBJ2-7,ASRERNRGLLSYEQY
TRBV11-2,NA,TRBJ2-2,ASSQARGPTGELF
TRBV7-6,few,TRBJ2-3,ASSLPRETQY
TRBV5-1,few,TRBJ2-1,ASSVAGGDLQF
TRBV5-5,NA,TRBJ2-7,ASSTDRGHEQY